These 30 T cell receptor beta chains share one sample of origin, sequenced in a study of identical twins' blood T cells. TCRdb re-analysed the 5' RACE reads in MiXCR, keeping a single row per CDR3 protein. The data show about 370,000 distinct CDR3 sequences, with approximately 30% seen just once and roughly 5.5% held by the top ten. Sequencing input: PBMCs. These receptors were obtained from a woman aged 18 to 55 in good health.

Details on this clonotype: A much larger clone lies one base from this, so it may be a read error. This chain connects TRBV29-1 to TRBJ1-2, with a weak D call TRBD1 (5 bases). The CDR3 loop spans 13 amino acids. CDR1 is SQVTM, CDR2 ANQGSEA, per germline. CDR3 nucleotide sequence: TGCAGCGTTGTTGACAGTTTTGACTATGGCCACACCTTC. Translated: CSVVDSFDYGHTF.

With respect to this clonotype: Because it lacks the conserved phenylalanine or tryptophan at the end, this CDR3 is likely a read error. The gene calls are TRBV12-3 or TRBV12-4 and TRBJ1-6; no reliable D call. This CDR3 contains 12 residues. The germline V and J ends were trimmed by 5 bases and 8 bases, with 7 bases remaining between them. The CDR3 DNA reads TGTGCCAGCAGTATGCAGGATTCACCCCTCCACCTT. Translation: CASSMQDSPLHL.

The CDR3 region is CSAKDSNQPQHF. The DNA of the CDR3 is TGCAGTGCCAAGGACAGCAATCAGCCCCAGCATTTT. The rearrangement links TRBV20-1 to TRBJ1-5; D not resolved. The CDR3 sequence is 12 residues long. Germline CDR1 reads DFQATT; CDR2 reads SNEGSKA (reference sequence). V lost 6 bases to trimming and J lost 1 base, with 7 bases between them.

This clonotype was picked up a small number of times. The chain recombines TRBV20-1 with TRBJ1-1, with D hard to call. CDR1 is DFQATT, CDR2 SNEGSKA, per germline (reference sequence). The CDR3 extends over 10 amino acids. The V end lost 3 bases, the J end lost 6 bases, and 5 bases lay between the germline ends. CDR3 DNA sequence: TGCAGTGCTAGTCATTCTGAAGCTTTCTTT. As protein: CSASHSEAFF.

CDR3 region: CASSQVDRYTF. In nucleotides, the CDR3 is TGTGCCAGCAGCCAAGTGGATCGCTACACCTTC. The chain carries TRBV3-1 and TRBJ1-2; D remains ambiguous. The CDR3 is 11 residues long. Trimming removed 1 base at V and 9 bases at J, with 6 bases between. CDR1 is LGHDT, CDR2 YNNKEL, per germline (reference sequence).

This rearrangement joins TRBV5-1 to TRBJ1-1; D remains unclear. V dropped 4 bases and J dropped 4 bases, with 17 bases sitting between them. CDR1 and CDR2 (germline): SGHRS, YFSETQ. The CDR3 has 15 residues. The CDR3 region is CASSHGTVQATEAFF. The CDR3 coding sequence is TGCGCCAGCAGCCATGGAACAGTCCAGGCCACTGAAGCTTTCTTT.

V gene TRBV18 combines with J gene TRBJ1-6; no clear D gene. Looked up from germline, CDR1 is KGHSH and CDR2 is LQKENI. V dropped 3 bases and J dropped 10 bases, with 13 bases sitting between them. The CDR3 is 14 residues long. The CDR3 sequence is CASSPNQIGSPLHF. The CDR3 nucleotides read TGTGCCAGCTCACCGAACCAGATTGGATCACCCCTCCACTTT.

V gene TRBV9 combines with J gene TRBJ1-2, with 9 bases lining up with TRBD1. This CDR3 is built from 16 residues. J was trimmed by 9 bases and V by 3 bases; bases with no gene match: 15. CDR1 and CDR2 from the germline V gene are SGDLS and YYNGEE. The CDR3 DNA reads as TGTGCCAGCAGCGCCCAGGGACAGGGTGCACTTTCATGCTACACCTTC. Translation: CASSAQGQGALSCYTF.

This clonotype was picked up many times. This chain connects TRBV20-1 to TRBJ1-1, with D unresolved. The length of the CDR3 is 13 residues. CDR1 and CDR2 (germline): DFQATT, SNEGSKA (reference sequence). Trimming took off 6 bases at V and 0 bases at J, with 11 bases between the two ends. The CDR3 spells CSAQEHMNTEAFF. The CDR3 DNA reads TGCAGTGCACAAGAGCACATGAACACTGAAGCTTTCTTT.

V gene TRBV5-1 combines with J gene TRBJ2-1; no definite D call. V was cut by 1 base and J by 5 bases, with 13 bases left in between. In germline, CDR1 is SGHRS, CDR2 YFSETQ. This CDR3 is 15 amino acids long. CDR3 DNA sequence: TGCGCCAGCAGCTTGTTATCGACGGTAGACAATGAGCAGTTCTTC. This translates into CASSLLSTVDNEQFF.

The chain is built from TRBV18 and TRBJ1-5, with D possibly being TRBD1 (6 bases). Germline V lookup: CDR1 KGHSH, CDR2 LQKENI. This CDR3 region has 15 residues. V was cut by 1 base and J by 5 bases, with 12 bases left in between. The CDR3 spells CASSPQAGEDQPQHF. As DNA, the CDR3 is TGTGCCAGCTCACCACAGGCAGGGGAGGATCAGCCCCAGCATTTT.

Comments on this clonotype: Its ends do not fully match the called genes, so a read error is possible. This chain uses TRBV11-2 with TRBJ2-7, with D possibly matching TRBD1 (6 bases). This CDR3 has 15 residues. Germline loops: CDR1 SGHAT, CDR2 FQNNGV. The CDR3 protein is CAGSFSTGSSYEQYF. In DNA form, the CDR3 reads TGTGCCGGCAGCTTTTCGACAGGAAGCTCCTACGAGCAGTACTTC.

This clonotype was recorded a few times. This rearrangement joins TRBV5-6 to TRBJ1-5, with 9 bases that match TRBD1. V was clipped by 4 bases and J by 6 bases; unmatched bases: 5. This CDR3 is 14 amino acids long. Germline V gives CDR1 SGHDT, CDR2 YYEEEE. DNA of the CDR3: TGTGCCAGCAGCCATGGGACAGGGATTCAGCCCCAGCATTTT. The encoded protein is CASSHGTGIQPQHF.

The sample holds a few counts of this clonotype. The rearrangement uses TRBV29-1 and TRBJ2-3; 8 positions agree with TRBD2. The germline CDR1 and CDR2 sequences are SQVTM and ANQGSEA. There are 14 residues in the CDR3. The V segment lost 4 bases and the J segment 2 bases; nucleotides outside the gene matches: 5. This CDR3 reads CSVVSGTVTDTQYF. In nucleotides, the CDR3 is TGCAGCGTTGTTAGCGGGACTGTCACAGATACGCAGTATTTT.

V and J are TRBV11-2 and TRBJ1-4; D ambiguous. The CDR3 contains 13 residues. The V and J ends lost 5 bases and 8 bases respectively, with 12 bases between them. Looked up from germline, CDR1 is SGHAT and CDR2 is FQNNGV. The CDR3 DNA reads TGTGCCAGCAGCCAGATTGGACGAGAAAAACTGTTTTTT. Protein sequence: CASSQIGREKLFF.

The rearrangement uses TRBV2 and TRBJ1-5; perhaps TRBD1 as D (6 bases). This CDR3 comprises 15 residues. The germline CDR1 and CDR2 sequences are SNHLY and FYNNEI. The V and J ends lost 2 bases and 4 bases respectively, with 12 bases between them. The CDR3 here is CASSERRGFNQPQHF. As DNA, the CDR3 is TGTGCCAGCAGTGAAAGAAGGGGGTTTAATCAGCCCCAGCATTTT.

This clonotype was seen once. V gene TRBV12-5 combines with J gene TRBJ2-7; D ambiguous. The germline V and J ends were trimmed by 6 bases and 13 bases, with 22 bases remaining between them. CDR1 LGHNT and CDR2 FRNRAP come from the germline V gene. This CDR3 spans 13 amino acids. The CDR3 nucleotides are TGTGCTAGTGGCCTTTTTTTCTCGACGGCTAGTTACTTC. Translated, it gives CASGLFFSTASYF.

This chain joins TRBV21-1 and TRBJ2-7; the table's D gene call, TRBD1, was not cross checked with the DNA. TRBV21-1 is assigned pseudogene status. The CDR3 spans 14 residues. This chain's CDR3 is CASSTSRTDYEQYF. The CDR3, as DNA: TGTGCCAGCAGCACCTCGAGGACAGACTACGAGCAGTACTTC.

CDR3 amino acids: CASSQPYTSEETQYF. In DNA, the CDR3 is TGCGCCAGCAGCCAACCTTATACTAGCGAGGAGACCCAGTACTTC. The chain joins TRBV4-1 to TRBJ2-5; 7 positions match TRBD2. With 2 bases clipped from V and 5 bases from J, the junction kept 8 bases outside the gene matches. The germline gives CDR1 MGHRA, CDR2 YSYEKL. The CDR3 spans 15 residues.

This clonotype was counted only a few times. The genes are TRBV20-1 and TRBJ2-7, with D tentatively TRBD1 (6 bases). The CDR3 consists of 13 residues. Germline V gives CDR1 DFQATT, CDR2 SNEGSKA (reference sequence). V was cut by 5 bases and J by 1 base, with 12 bases left in between. The CDR3: CSASGTMSYEQYF. The DNA for the CDR3 is TGCAGTGCTTCCGGGACAATGTCCTACGAGCAGTACTTC.

Notes on this clonotype: A junction boundary mismatches the germline segment, possibly from a read error. The chain carries TRBV20-1 and TRBJ1-2; 7 bases map to TRBD1. The germline CDR1 and CDR2 sequences are DFQATT and SNEGSKA (reference sequence). This CDR3 region has 14 residues. The CDR3, as DNA: TGCAGTGCTCTAGCAGGGGGAGTTGACTATGACTACACCTTC. Amino acid sequence: CSALAGGVDYDYTF.

The rearrangement links TRBV10-2 to TRBJ1-1; perhaps TRBD1 as D (6 bases). CDR3 length: 13 residues. Germline CDR1 is WSHSY and CDR2 is SAAADI. The V and J ends lost 11 bases and 5 bases respectively, with 18 bases between them. The CDR3 bases are TGCGCCGCGCCCGGACAGTTATGGACTGAAGCTTTCTTT. Translating gives CAAPGQLWTEAFF.

This clonotype was counted at least ten times. V usage is TRBV28 and J usage is TRBJ1-2; the D is unclear. The V gene lost 3 bases and the J gene lost 8 bases, with 13 bases spanning the gap. This CDR3 is 13 amino acids long. Germline lookup yields CDR1 MDHEN and CDR2 SYDVKM. The chain's CDR3 is CASSFGNGYGYTF. The CDR3 DNA reads as TGTGCCAGCAGTTTTGGAAACGGGTACGGCTACACCTTC.

This clonotype was detected ten times or more. This chain connects TRBV6-5 to TRBJ2-2; 8 bases line up with TRBD1. CDR3 length: 15 residues. Germline CDR1 and CDR2: MNHEY and SVGAGI. Trimming removed 8 bases from V and 7 bases from J; junction bases left unmatched: 12. CDR3 region: CASRSSDREVGELFF. CDR3 nucleotide sequence: TGTGCCAGCCGCTCGTCGGACAGGGAGGTCGGGGAGCTGTTTTTT.

The chain links TRBV29-1 to TRBJ1-1; TRBD1 aligns across 11 bases. Germline CDR1 is SQVTM and CDR2 is ANQGSEA. CDR3 length: 15 residues. Unmatched junction bases numbered 15, after V lost 7 bases and J lost 8 bases. CDR3 protein: CSGTGGFRGGGEAFF. The DNA of the CDR3 is TGCAGCGGGACAGGGGGCTTTCGAGGGGGGGGAGAAGCTTTCTTT.

In its sample, this clonotype was seen a few times. This sequence joins TRBV29-1 and TRBJ2-5; D call uncertain. Trimming took off 4 bases at V and 4 bases at J, with 7 bases between the two ends. The CDR3 length is 11 residues. From germline, CDR1 is SQVTM and CDR2 ANQGSEA. The CDR3 is CSVARLETQYF. The CDR3 DNA reads as TGCAGCGTTGCGAGGTTAGAGACCCAGTACTTC.

This clonotype was recorded once. A much larger clone is a single base away; this may be a read error. The missing conserved phenylalanine or tryptophan at the end of this CDR3 makes a read error likely. The chain uses TRBV27 and TRBJ1-1, with D possibly matching TRBD1 (5 bases). The germline gives CDR1 MNHEY, CDR2 SMNVEV (reference sequence). CDR3 size: 14 residues. Trimming shortened V by 8 bases and J by 3 bases, and 16 bases separated the two germline ends. CDR3 in amino acids: CASSKAQAYTEAFL. The DNA for the CDR3 is TGTGCCAGCTCTAAAGCACAGGCGTACACTGAAGCTTTCTTG.

This chain links TRBV27 with TRBJ1-2; no reliable D call. This CDR3 is built from 16 residues. Between the trimmed V and J ends, which lost 4 bases and 4 bases, there was a span of 19 bases. The V gene's germline CDR1 is MNHEY and CDR2 SMNVEV (reference sequence). Here the CDR3 reads CASSSHLGRRFYGYTF. CDR3 DNA: TGTGCCAGCAGTTCCCACCTCGGACGGCGATTCTATGGCTACACCTTC.

A word on this clonotype: At one end, the junction sequence differs from germline, possibly due to a read error. The rearrangement links TRBV4-3 to TRBJ2-2; 12 nucleotides line up with TRBD2. In germline, CDR1 is LGHNA, CDR2 YSLEER. CDR3 length equals 16 residues. The CDR3 coding sequence is TGCGTCAGCAGCCTACGGACTAGCGGGATAACCGGGGAGCTGTTTTTT. Protein: CVSSLRTSGITGELFF.

This chain connects TRBV10-3 to TRBJ1-2; maybe TRBD1 (6 bases). The CDR3 loop spans 11 amino acids. CDR1 is ENHRY and CDR2 is SYGVKD in the germline V gene. Trimming took off 11 bases at V and 6 bases at J, with 13 bases between the two ends. In DNA form, the CDR3 reads TGTGCCGTCCAGGGGTACCATGGCTACACCTTC. This sequence encodes CAVQGYHGYTF.